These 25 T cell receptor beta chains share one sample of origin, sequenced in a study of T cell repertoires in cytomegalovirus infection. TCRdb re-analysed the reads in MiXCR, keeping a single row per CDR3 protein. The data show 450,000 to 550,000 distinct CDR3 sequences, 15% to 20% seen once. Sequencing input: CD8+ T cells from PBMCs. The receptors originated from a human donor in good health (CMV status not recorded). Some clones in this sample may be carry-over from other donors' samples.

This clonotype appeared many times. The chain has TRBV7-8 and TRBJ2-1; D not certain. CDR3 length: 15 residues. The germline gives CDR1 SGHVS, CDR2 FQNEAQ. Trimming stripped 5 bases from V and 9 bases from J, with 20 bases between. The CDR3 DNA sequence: TGTGCCAGCAGCAACCGTGGAGAAGAGTCGATTGAGCAGTTCTTC. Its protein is CASSNRGEESIEQFF.

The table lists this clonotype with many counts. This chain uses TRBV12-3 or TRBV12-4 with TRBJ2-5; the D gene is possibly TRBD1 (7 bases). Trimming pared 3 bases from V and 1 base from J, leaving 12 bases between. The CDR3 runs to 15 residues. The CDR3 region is CASSFAGQLQETQYF. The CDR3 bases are TGTGCCAGCAGTTTTGCGGGACAGCTCCAAGAGACCCAGTACTTC.

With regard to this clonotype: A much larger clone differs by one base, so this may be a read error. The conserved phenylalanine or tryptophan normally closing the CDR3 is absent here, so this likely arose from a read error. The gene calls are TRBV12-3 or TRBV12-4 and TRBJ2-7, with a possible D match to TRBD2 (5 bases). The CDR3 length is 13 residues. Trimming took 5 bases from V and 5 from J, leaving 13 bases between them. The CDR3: CASSLRAYDEQYL. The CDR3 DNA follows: TGTGCCAGCAGTCTGAGGGCCTATGACGAGCAGTACTTA.

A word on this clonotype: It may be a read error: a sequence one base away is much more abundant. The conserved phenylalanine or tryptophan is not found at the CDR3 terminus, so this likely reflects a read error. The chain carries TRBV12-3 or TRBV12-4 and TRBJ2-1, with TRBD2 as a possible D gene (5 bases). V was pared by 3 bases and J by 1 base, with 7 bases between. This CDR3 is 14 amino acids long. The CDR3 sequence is CASSFPGSYNEQFC. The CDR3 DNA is TGTGCCAGCAGTTTTCCGGGATCCTACAATGAGCAGTTCTGC.

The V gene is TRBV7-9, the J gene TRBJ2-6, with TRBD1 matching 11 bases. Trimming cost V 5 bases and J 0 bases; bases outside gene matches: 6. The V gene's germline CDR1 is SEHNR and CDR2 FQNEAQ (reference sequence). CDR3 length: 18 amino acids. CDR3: CASSNGDRGNSGANVLTF. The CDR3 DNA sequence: TGTGCCAGCAGCAACGGGGACAGGGGGAACTCTGGGGCCAACGTCCTGACTTTC.

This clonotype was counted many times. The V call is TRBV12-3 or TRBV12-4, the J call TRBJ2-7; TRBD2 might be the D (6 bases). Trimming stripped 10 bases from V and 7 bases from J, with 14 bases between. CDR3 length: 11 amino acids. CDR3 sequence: CATSSRGEQYF. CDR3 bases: TGTGCCACCTCTTCCCGGGGGGAGCAGTACTTC.

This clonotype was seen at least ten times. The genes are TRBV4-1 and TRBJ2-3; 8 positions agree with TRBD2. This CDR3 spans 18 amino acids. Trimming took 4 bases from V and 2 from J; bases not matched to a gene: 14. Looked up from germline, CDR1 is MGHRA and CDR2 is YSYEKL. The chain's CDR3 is CASSPRPLSGRVTDTQYF. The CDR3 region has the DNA TGCGCCAGCAGCCCAAGGCCCCTGAGCGGGAGAGTCACAGATACGCAGTATTTT.

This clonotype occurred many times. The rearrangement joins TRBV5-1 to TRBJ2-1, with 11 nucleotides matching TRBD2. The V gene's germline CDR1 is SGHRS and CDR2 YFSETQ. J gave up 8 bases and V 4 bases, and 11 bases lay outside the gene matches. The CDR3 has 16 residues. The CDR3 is CASSPSLAGGLDEQFF. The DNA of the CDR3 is TGCGCCAGCAGCCCGAGCTTAGCGGGGGGGCTCGATGAGCAGTTCTTC.

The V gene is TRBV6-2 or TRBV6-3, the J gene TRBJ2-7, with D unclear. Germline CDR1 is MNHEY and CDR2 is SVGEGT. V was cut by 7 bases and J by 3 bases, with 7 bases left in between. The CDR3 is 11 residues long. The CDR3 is CASKRSYEQYF. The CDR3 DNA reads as TGTGCCAGCAAACGGAGCTACGAGCAGTACTTC.

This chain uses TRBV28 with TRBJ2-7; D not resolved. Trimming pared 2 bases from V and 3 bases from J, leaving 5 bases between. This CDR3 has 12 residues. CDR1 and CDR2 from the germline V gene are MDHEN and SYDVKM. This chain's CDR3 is CASSLTRYEQYF. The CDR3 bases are TGTGCCAGCAGTTTAACCCGCTACGAGCAGTACTTC.

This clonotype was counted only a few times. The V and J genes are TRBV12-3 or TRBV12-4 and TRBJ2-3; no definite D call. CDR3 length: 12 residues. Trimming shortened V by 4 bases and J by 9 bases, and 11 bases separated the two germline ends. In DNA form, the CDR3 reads TGTGCCAGCAGTTATCAAAGCCACACGCAGTATTTT. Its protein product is CASSYQSHTQYF.

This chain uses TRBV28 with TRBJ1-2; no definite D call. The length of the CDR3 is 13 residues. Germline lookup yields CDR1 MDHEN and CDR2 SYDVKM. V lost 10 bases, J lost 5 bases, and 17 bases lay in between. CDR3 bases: TGTGCCATCCACACCCCATACCATTATGGCTACACCTTC. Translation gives CAIHTPYHYGYTF.

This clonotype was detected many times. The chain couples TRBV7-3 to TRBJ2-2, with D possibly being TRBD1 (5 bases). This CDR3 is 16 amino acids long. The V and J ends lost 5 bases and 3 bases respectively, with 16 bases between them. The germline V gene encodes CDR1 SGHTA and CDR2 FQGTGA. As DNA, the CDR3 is TGTGCCAGCAGCCCAACGGACACCTACGACACCGGGGAGCTGTTTTTT. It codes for CASSPTDTYDTGELFF.

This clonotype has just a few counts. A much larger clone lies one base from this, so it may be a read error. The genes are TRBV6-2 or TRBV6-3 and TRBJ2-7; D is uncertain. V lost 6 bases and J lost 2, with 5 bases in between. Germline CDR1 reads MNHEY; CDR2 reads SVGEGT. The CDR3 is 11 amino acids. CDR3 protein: CASRGTYEQYF. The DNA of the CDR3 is TGTGCCAGCAGGGGTACCTACGAGCAGTACTTC.

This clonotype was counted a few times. Here the CDR3 DNA reads TGTGCCAGTAGTATTGGCGCTAGCGGGGGCGACGAGCAGTACTTC. Translating gives CASSIGASGGDEQYF. This chain connects TRBV19 to TRBJ2-7, with 10 bases aligning to TRBD2. CDR3 length equals 15 residues. The trim removed 3 bases at V and 5 bases at J, leaving 7 bases unmatched. Germline-derived CDR1 and CDR2 are LNHDA and SQIVND (reference sequence).

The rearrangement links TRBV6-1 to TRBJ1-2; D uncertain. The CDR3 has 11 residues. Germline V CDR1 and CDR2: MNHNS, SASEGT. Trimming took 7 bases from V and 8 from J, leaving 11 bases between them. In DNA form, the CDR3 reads TGTGCCAGCACTGGGGTTCGGGGCTACACCTTC. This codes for CASTGVRGYTF.

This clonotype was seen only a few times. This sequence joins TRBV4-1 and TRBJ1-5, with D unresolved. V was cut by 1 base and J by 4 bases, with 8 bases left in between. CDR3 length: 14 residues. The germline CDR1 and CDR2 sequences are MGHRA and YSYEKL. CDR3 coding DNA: TGCGCCAGCAGCCAAGGACACACTAATCAGCCCCAGCATTTT. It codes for CASSQGHTNQPQHF.

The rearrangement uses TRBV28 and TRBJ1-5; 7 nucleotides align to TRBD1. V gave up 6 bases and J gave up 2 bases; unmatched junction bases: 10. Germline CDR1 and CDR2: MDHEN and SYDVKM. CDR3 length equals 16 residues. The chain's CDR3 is CASRREYRGGNQPQHF. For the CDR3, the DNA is TGTGCCAGCAGAAGAGAATACAGGGGCGGCAATCAGCCCCAGCATTTT.

CDR3 amino acids: CASSLFSGAQETQYF. CDR3 coding DNA: TGTGCCAGCAGCTTATTTTCGGGAGCACAAGAGACCCAGTACTTC. J is TRBJ2-5 and V is TRBV7-9; TRBD2 might be the D (6 bases). Trimming cost V 2 bases and J 2 bases, with 12 bases left between them. This CDR3 comprises 15 residues. Germline CDR1 reads SEHNR; CDR2 reads FQNEAQ (reference sequence).

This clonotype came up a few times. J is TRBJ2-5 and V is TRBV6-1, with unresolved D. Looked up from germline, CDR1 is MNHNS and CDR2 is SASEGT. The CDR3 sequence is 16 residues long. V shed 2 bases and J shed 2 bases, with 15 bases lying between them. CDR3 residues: CASSEWSHSQQETQYF. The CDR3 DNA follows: TGTGCCAGCAGTGAATGGTCCCACTCCCAACAAGAGACCCAGTACTTC.

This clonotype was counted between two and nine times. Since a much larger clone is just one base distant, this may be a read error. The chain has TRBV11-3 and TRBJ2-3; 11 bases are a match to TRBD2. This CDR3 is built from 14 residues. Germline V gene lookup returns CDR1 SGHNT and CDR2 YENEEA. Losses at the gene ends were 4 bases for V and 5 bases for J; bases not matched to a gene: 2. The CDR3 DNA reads TGTGCCAGCAGCTCGGGACTAGCGGAAGATACGCAGTATTTT. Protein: CASSSGLAEDTQYF.

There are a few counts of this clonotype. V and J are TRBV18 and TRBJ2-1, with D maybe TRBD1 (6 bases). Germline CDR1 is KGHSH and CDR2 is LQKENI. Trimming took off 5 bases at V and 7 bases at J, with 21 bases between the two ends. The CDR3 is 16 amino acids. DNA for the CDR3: TGTGCCAGCTCAGGATGGGACACCCGAGGCGGGAATGAGCAGTTCTTC. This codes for CASSGWDTRGGNEQFF.

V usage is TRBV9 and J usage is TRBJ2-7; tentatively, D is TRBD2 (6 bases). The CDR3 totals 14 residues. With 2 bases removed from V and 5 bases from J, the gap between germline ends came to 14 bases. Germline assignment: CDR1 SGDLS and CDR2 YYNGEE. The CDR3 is CASSVDGRGDEQYF. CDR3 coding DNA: TGTGCCAGCAGCGTGGACGGGAGAGGAGACGAGCAGTACTTC.

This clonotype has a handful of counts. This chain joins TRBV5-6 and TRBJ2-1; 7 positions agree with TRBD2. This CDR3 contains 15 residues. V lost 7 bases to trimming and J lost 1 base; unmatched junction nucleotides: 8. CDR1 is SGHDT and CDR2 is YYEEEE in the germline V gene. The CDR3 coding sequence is TGTGCCAGCCTCTTGGCAGCGGGGTCCTACAATGAGCAGTTCTTC. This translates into CASLLAAGSYNEQFF.

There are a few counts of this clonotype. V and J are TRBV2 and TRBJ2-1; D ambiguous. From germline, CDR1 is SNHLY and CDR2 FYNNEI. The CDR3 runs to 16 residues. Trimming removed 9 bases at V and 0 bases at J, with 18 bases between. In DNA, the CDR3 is TGTGCCAGGACCCTAAGAAAAGGCAGCTCCTACAATGAGCAGTTCTTC. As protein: CARTLRKGSSYNEQFF.